This T cell receptor beta chain was recovered during a study of identical twins. TCRdb redid the calling of the 5' RACE reads with MiXCR, one entry per CDR3 protein. The sample yields 1,800,000 or so distinct CDR3 sequences, about 30% seen once. This CDR3 is built from 14 residues. V was pared by 6 bases and J by 0 bases, with 1 base of the junction left unmatched. The germline gives CDR1 MDHEN, CDR2 SYDVKM. The sequenced material came from cord blood. The receptor was derived from a newborn girl in good health. The chain employs TRBV28 and TRBJ2-2; TRBD1 aligns across 7 bases. The CDR3 DNA sequence: TGTGCCAGCAGGACAGGGCCGAACACCGGGGAGCTGTTTTTT. Translating it yields CASRTGPNTGELFF.